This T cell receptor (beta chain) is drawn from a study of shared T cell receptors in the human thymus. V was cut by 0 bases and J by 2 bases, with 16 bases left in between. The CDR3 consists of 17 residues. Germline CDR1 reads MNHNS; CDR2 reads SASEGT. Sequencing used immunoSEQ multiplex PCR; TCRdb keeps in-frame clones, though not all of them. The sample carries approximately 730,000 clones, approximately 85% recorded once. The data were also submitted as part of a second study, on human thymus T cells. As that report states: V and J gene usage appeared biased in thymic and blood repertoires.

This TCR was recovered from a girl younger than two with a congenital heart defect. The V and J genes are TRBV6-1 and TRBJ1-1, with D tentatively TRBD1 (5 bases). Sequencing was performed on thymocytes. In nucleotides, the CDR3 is TGTGCCAGCAGTGAAGCGCTAGCGGGGACGATAAACACTGAAGCTTTCTTT. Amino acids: CASSEALAGTINTEAFF.